The rows below give T cell receptor beta chains drawn from one sample of a study of identical twins. TCRdb processed the 5' RACE reads anew with MiXCR; each CDR3 protein has one entry. Of around 200,000 distinct CDR3 sequences in the sample, about a tenth were seen once. Material for sequencing was memory (CD45RO+) T cells sorted from blood. These receptors were obtained from a woman under 30 in good health. CDR3s include the opening cysteine and the closing phenylalanine or tryptophan. The order of the fields is V gene, clone size, J gene, D gene, CDR3 DNA, CDR3 protein. A D gene is named only where the DNA matches it firmly. Only part of the rows carry a size: once, few, many, or a class if the clone is expanded.

V gene: TRBV6-2/TRBV6-3
clone size: .
J gene: TRBJ2-1
D gene: TRBD2
CDR3 DNA: TGTGCCAGCAGTTCCGGCCCTAGCGGGTATGAGCAGTTCTTC
CDR3 protein: CASSSGPSGYEQFF

V gene: TRBV9
clone size: .
J gene: TRBJ1-3
D gene: .
CDR3 DNA: TGTGCCAGCAGCGTAGACGGCTACGGTGGAAACACCATATATTTT
CDR3 protein: CASSVDGYGGNTIYF

V gene: TRBV6-1
clone size: .
J gene: TRBJ2-2
D gene: .
CDR3 DNA: TGTGCCAGCATTCCTGGGACTTTCACCGGGGAGCTGTTTTTT
CDR3 protein: CASIPGTFTGELFF

V gene: TRBV5-1
clone size: many
J gene: TRBJ2-3
D gene: .
CDR3 DNA: TGCGCCAGCGCTGGCGTGGGGCCGGGGGATACGCAGTATTTT
CDR3 protein: CASAGVGPGDTQYF

V gene: TRBV6-1
clone size: .
J gene: TRBJ1-2
D gene: .
CDR3 DNA: TGTGCCAGCAGTAAGGGCTCTTATGGCTACACCTTC
CDR3 protein: CASSKGSYGYTF

V gene: TRBV10-3
clone size: .
J gene: TRBJ1-1
D gene: .
CDR3 DNA: TGTGCCATCAGTGCTGACACGGTTACTGAAGCTTTCTTT
CDR3 protein: CAISADTVTEAFF

V gene: TRBV20-1
clone size: .
J gene: TRBJ2-4
D gene: .
CDR3 DNA: TGCAGTGCTAGAGAGAGGGTCGCCAAAAACATTCAGTACTTC
CDR3 protein: CSARERVAKNIQYF

V gene: TRBV3-1
clone size: .
J gene: TRBJ2-7
D gene: .
CDR3 DNA: TGTGCCAGCAGCCAAGGAAGTGGACCCTACGAGCAGTACTTC
CDR3 protein: CASSQGSGPYEQYF

V gene: TRBV11-2
clone size: .
J gene: TRBJ2-7
D gene: TRBD2
CDR3 DNA: TGTGCCAGCAGCTCACTAGCGGGAGCGCGGGAGCAGTACTTC
CDR3 protein: CASSSLAGAREQYF

V gene: TRBV19
clone size: few
J gene: TRBJ2-1
D gene: TRBD2
CDR3 DNA: TGTGCCAGTAGTTCCCTAGCGGGAAGCTCCTACAATGAGCAGTTCTTC
CDR3 protein: CASSSLAGSSYNEQFF

V gene: TRBV5-1
clone size: many
J gene: TRBJ1-4
D gene: .
CDR3 DNA: TGCGCCAGCAGCTTGGGGGGTTACGACGAAAAACTGTTTTTT
CDR3 protein: CASSLGGYDEKLFF

V gene: TRBV20-1
clone size: .
J gene: TRBJ2-1
D gene: .
CDR3 DNA: TGCAGTGCCCGTGGTGGACGTGTCTACAATGAGCAGTTCTTC
CDR3 protein: CSARGGRVYNEQFF

V gene: TRBV9
clone size: .
J gene: TRBJ2-3
D gene: TRBD2
CDR3 DNA: TGTGCCAGCAGTGGGGGGGAGGATACGCAGTATTTT
CDR3 protein: CASSGGEDTQYF

V gene: TRBV29-1
clone size: many
J gene: TRBJ2-7
D gene: TRBD2
CDR3 DNA: TGCAGCGTCCTCGGACTAGCGGACCCTCGATACGAGCAGTACTTC
CDR3 protein: CSVLGLADPRYEQYF

V gene: TRBV20-1
clone size: .
J gene: TRBJ1-3
D gene: TRBD1
CDR3 DNA: TGCAGTGCTAGGCCCGGGACAGTCTCATATTTT
CDR3 protein: CSARPGTVSYF

V gene: TRBV6-5
clone size: few
J gene: TRBJ1-1
D gene: TRBD1
CDR3 DNA: TGTGCCAGCAGTTACCCTACAGGGACAGGGGGTAGAGCTTTCTTT
CDR3 protein: CASSYPTGTGGRAFF

V gene: TRBV2
clone size: few
J gene: TRBJ1-4
D gene: .
CDR3 DNA: TGTGCCAGCAGTGTCGACAGGTTAAATGAAAAACTGTTTTTT
CDR3 protein: CASSVDRLNEKLFF

V gene: TRBV29-1
clone size: many
J gene: TRBJ2-7
D gene: .
CDR3 DNA: TGCAGCGTTGTAGACCGCTTCTACGAGCAGTACTTC
CDR3 protein: CSVVDRFYEQYF

V gene: TRBV7-9
clone size: many
J gene: TRBJ2-2
D gene: .
CDR3 DNA: TGTGCCAGCAGCTCCGGGGAGCTGTTTTTT
CDR3 protein: CASSSGELFF

V gene: TRBV9
clone size: .
J gene: TRBJ2-1
D gene: .
CDR3 DNA: TGTGCCAGCAGAGCCACGGAGTTCGGTGAGCAGTTCTTC
CDR3 protein: CASRATEFGEQFF

V gene: TRBV4-1
clone size: .
J gene: TRBJ1-5
D gene: TRBD1
CDR3 DNA: TGCGCCAGCAGCCAAACAGGAGGGACAGGGAGGAGAAGCAATCAGCCCCAGCATTTT
CDR3 protein: CASSQTGGTGRRSNQPQHF

V gene: TRBV18
clone size: .
J gene: TRBJ2-7
D gene: .
CDR3 DNA: TGTGCCAGCTCCCCAGGGGAGGGATCAACCTACGAGCAGTACTTC
CDR3 protein: CASSPGEGSTYEQYF